This record covers a single T cell receptor (beta chain). This entry comes from a study of T cell changes during pregnancy in multiple sclerosis. Some clones are missing from TCRdb's copy, which holds only in-frame ones; the method was immunoSEQ multiplex PCR. The repertoire holds 84,000 or so clones, with 94% as singletons. This CDR3 spans 15 amino acids. V was trimmed by 2 bases and J by 4 bases, leaving 11 bases between them. Germline V gene lookup returns CDR1 SGHTA and CDR2 FQGTGA. The V and J genes are TRBV7-3 and TRBJ2-2; D perhaps matches TRBD1 (6 bases). The sample was peripheral blood, taken in the third trimester of pregnancy. This TCR was sampled from a female donor with multiple sclerosis, enrolled in a pregnancy study. CDR3 region: CASSLGQGSTGELFF. Written as DNA, the CDR3 is TGTGCCAGCAGCTTAGGGCAGGGGAGCACCGGGGAGCTGTTTTTT.